A selection of T cell receptor beta chains follows, all from one sample in a study of post-analysis software for immune sequencing data. Each CDR3 protein is one row after TCRdb ran MiXCR on the PCR reads. Of more than 450,000 distinct CDR3 sequences in the sample, roughly 45% were seen once. Material for sequencing was blood. The receptors shown here come from a girl aged 5-17 years with multiple sclerosis. Both conserved end residues are trimmed from each CDR3. Fields, in order: V gene, D gene, CDR3 protein. A D gene is named only where the DNA matches it firmly.

v_call: TRBV20-1; d_call: .; cdr3_aa: SARDGIRLLAQPQH
v_call: TRBV12-3/TRBV12-4; d_call: TRBD1; cdr3_aa: ASSLRTGGPSYKNIQY
v_call: TRBV4-2; d_call: TRBD1; cdr3_aa: ASSQEGQGSTDTQY
v_call: TRBV10-3; d_call: TRBD1; cdr3_aa: AITGTGEGEQY
v_call: TRBV9; d_call: .; cdr3_aa: AGSVSAKGTTLWIQTYEQY
v_call: TRBV5-1; d_call: TRBD1; cdr3_aa: ASSPTGTGEGTQY
v_call: TRBV11-1; d_call: .; cdr3_aa: ASSLKALEQF
v_call: TRBV11-3; d_call: .; cdr3_aa: ASSLMAGAYNEQF
v_call: TRBV7-6; d_call: TRBD2; cdr3_aa: AIVKRGASYEQY
v_call: TRBV7-8; d_call: TRBD2; cdr3_aa: ASSLGNLAGAQETQY
v_call: TRBV7-9; d_call: .; cdr3_aa: ASSPTAMNTEAF
v_call: TRBV12-3/TRBV12-4; d_call: TRBD1; cdr3_aa: ASSGQRTGPTYEQY
v_call: TRBV12-3/TRBV12-4; d_call: TRBD2; cdr3_aa: ASSSITLTSGRANEQF
v_call: TRBV10-3; d_call: TRBD2; cdr3_aa: AISESASGGPETQY
v_call: TRBV7-9; d_call: TRBD2; cdr3_aa: ASSRAAASGYDNEQF
v_call: TRBV20-1; d_call: TRBD2; cdr3_aa: SASLLGGGLTSTDTQY
v_call: TRBV12-3/TRBV12-4; d_call: TRBD2; cdr3_aa: ASTNGLAGVSSEQF
v_call: TRBV24-1; d_call: TRBD2; cdr3_aa: ATSDRLAGANEQF
v_call: TRBV20-1; d_call: .; cdr3_aa: SASRRAGNSPLH
v_call: TRBV5-6; d_call: TRBD2; cdr3_aa: ASSSLAGGPQDTQY
v_call: TRBV3-1; d_call: .; cdr3_aa: ASSQTSYSGNEQF
v_call: TRBV12-3/TRBV12-4; d_call: .; cdr3_aa: ASRLGAVSYNEQF
v_call: TRBV29-1; d_call: .; cdr3_aa: SLQEGTGEQY
v_call: TRBV12-3/TRBV12-4; d_call: TRBD2; cdr3_aa: ASSLRLAGPGSTDTQY
v_call: TRBV4-1; d_call: .; cdr3_aa: ASSPIDNAYYGQY
v_call: TRBV10-3; d_call: TRBD2; cdr3_aa: ASGLAGVLDTQY
v_call: TRBV7-3; d_call: .; cdr3_aa: ASSQEGVDNEQF
v_call: TRBV5-5; d_call: .; cdr3_aa: ASSPDGHTDTQY
v_call: TRBV5-5; d_call: .; cdr3_aa: ASSLRGISSYNEQF
v_call: TRBV4-1; d_call: TRBD2; cdr3_aa: ASSVGLGETQY
v_call: TRBV12-3/TRBV12-4; d_call: TRBD1; cdr3_aa: ASSPGPGTGEPLH
v_call: TRBV6-1; d_call: .; cdr3_aa: ASDLTDTQY
v_call: TRBV7-9; d_call: .; cdr3_aa: ASSLSLGIYNEQF
v_call: TRBV27; d_call: TRBD1; cdr3_aa: ASSRTGHQETQY
v_call: TRBV12-5; d_call: TRBD2; cdr3_aa: ASGPGLAEANEQF
v_call: TRBV7-9; d_call: .; cdr3_aa: ASSYQGTGANVLT
v_call: TRBV5-5; d_call: .; cdr3_aa: ASSLWHKNIQY
v_call: TRBV5-1; d_call: .; cdr3_aa: ASSLERDGTQY
v_call: TRBV2; d_call: .; cdr3_aa: ASSGPPPATQY
v_call: TRBV4-1; d_call: .; cdr3_aa: ASSQEAKVYEQY
v_call: TRBV12-3/TRBV12-4; d_call: TRBD2; cdr3_aa: ASSRSGLPTDTQY
v_call: TRBV12-3/TRBV12-4; d_call: .; cdr3_aa: ASSAGGGKNIQY
v_call: TRBV6-1; d_call: .; cdr3_aa: ASTRTIPGAPNTEAF
v_call: TRBV6-5; d_call: .; cdr3_aa: ASSYSIRTHYNSPLH
v_call: TRBV5-1; d_call: TRBD1; cdr3_aa: ASSHGQGAGNEQF
v_call: TRBV20-1; d_call: TRBD1; cdr3_aa: STTGTGGNYGYT
v_call: TRBV7-8; d_call: .; cdr3_aa: ASSLYAGRGYT
v_call: TRBV20-1; d_call: .; cdr3_aa: STRDGVKGAGSGYT
v_call: TRBV2; d_call: TRBD2; cdr3_aa: ASRREAGGLF
v_call: TRBV12-3/TRBV12-4; d_call: .; cdr3_aa: ASSLQGFTEAF
v_call: TRBV10-3; d_call: TRBD2; cdr3_aa: AISDLSGSFEQY
v_call: TRBV11-3; d_call: TRBD2; cdr3_aa: ASSFSSGHEQF
v_call: TRBV12-3/TRBV12-4; d_call: .; cdr3_aa: ASSPGLWSSYEQY
v_call: TRBV7-2; d_call: .; cdr3_aa: ASSFSVASGTEAF
v_call: TRBV5-1; d_call: TRBD1; cdr3_aa: ASSLGTGGINEQY